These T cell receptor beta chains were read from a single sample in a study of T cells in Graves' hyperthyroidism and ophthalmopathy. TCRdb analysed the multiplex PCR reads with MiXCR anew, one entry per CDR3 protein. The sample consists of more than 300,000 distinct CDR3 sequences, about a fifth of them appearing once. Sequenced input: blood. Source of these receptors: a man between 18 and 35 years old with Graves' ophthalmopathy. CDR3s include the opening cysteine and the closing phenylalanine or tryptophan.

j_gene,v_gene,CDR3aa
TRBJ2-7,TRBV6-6,CASSYSPRGPYEQYF
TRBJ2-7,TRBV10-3,CAISESGQGAWEQYF
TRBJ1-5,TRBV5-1,CASSLGLNQPQHF
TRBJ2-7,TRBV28,CAGSPGSYEQYF
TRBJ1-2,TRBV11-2,CASSPLTRYTF
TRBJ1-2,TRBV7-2,CASSGRTGGDDGYTF
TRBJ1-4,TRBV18,CASSPSTGQGEKLFF
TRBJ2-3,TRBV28,CASTRTGASTQYF
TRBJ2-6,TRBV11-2,CASSLDGSGANVLTF
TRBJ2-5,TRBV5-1,CASSPTPGAQETQYF
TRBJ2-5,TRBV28,CASFFKGGGETQYF
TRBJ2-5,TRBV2,CASSDGPEETQYF
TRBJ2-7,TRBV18,CASSPIERGFGEQYF
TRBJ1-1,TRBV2,CASSPAHRDRGLEAFF
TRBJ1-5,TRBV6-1,CASRPGTEDSNQPQHF
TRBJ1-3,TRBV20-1,CSVLQTALGNTIYF
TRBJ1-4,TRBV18,CASSPETGDEKLFF
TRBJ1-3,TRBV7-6,CASSPGPGGNTIYF
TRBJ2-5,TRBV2,CASDGQGVTQYF
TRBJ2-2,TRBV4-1,CASSQDPGTNTGELFF
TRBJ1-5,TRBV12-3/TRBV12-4,CASSWGRNNQPQHF
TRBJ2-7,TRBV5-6,CASSRRGQAFYEQYF
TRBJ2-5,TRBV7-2,CASSRQGLQETQYF
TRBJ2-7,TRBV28,CASTAPGGYEQYF
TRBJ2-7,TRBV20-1,CSAPRPGVVSYEQYF
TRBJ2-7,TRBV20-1,CSAPGLAGGNEQYF
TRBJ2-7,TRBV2,CASRRSGGRYEQYF
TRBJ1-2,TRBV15,CATSHTRQGYGYTF
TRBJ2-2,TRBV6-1,CASTLQMGTGELFF
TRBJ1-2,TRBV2,CASSEIPDIARGYTF
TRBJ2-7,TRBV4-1,CASSQAAPYEQYF
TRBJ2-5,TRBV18,CASSPYGNSQETQYF
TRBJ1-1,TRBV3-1,CASSQEAQMNTEAFF
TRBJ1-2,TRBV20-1,CSPGGQGAQFYGYTF
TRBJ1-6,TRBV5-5,CASSLWLGGNSYNSPLHF
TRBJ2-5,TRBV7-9,CASSPGVAGGQREPPLRQYF
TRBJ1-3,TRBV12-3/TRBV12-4,CASSFPPRGAGNTIYF
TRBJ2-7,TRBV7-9,CASTGQGVPYEQYF
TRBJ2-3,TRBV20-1,CSARDPLRQGVASGQYF
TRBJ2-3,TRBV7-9,CASSTDRGGRRTDTQYF
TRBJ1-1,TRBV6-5,CASSYLGRMNTEAFF
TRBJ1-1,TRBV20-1,CSAFQGGTEAFF
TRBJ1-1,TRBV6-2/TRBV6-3,CASRRPGQGRTEAFF